Below are 29 T cell receptor beta chains sequenced from a single sample in a study of siplizumab effects on memory and regulatory T cells. The assay was immunoSEQ multiplex PCR, and TCRdb's table has in-frame clones only and misses some. The data contain 100,000 or so clones, roughly 91% of them singletons. Specimen: CD4+ T cells sorted from blood. The receptor source for this set is a human donor in good health.

The rearrangement uses TRBV12-5 and TRBJ2-7; 9 nucleotides line up with TRBD1. The V gene end was trimmed by 2 bases and the J gene end by 4 bases; junction bases not matched to a gene: 9. Germline lookup yields CDR1 LGHNT and CDR2 FRNRAP. CDR3 length: 16 amino acids. CDR3 sequence (DNA): TGTGCTAGTGGTTTGCTAAACAGGGGGCCGTTTTACGAGCAGTACTTC. Translating gives CASGLLNRGPFYEQYF.

This rearrangement joins TRBV19 to TRBJ2-7; 10 positions match TRBD1. With 6 bases clipped from V and 3 bases from J, the junction kept 5 bases outside the gene matches. The CDR3 totals 14 residues. The V gene's germline CDR1 is LNHDA and CDR2 SQIVND (reference sequence). The CDR3 nucleotides are TGTGCCAGTAGCACGGGACAGGGGAACTACGAGCAGTACTTC. Translated: CASSTGQGNYEQYF.

The CDR3 here is CAWSASKSYRGINEQFF. CDR3 DNA: TGTGCCTGGAGTGCCTCGAAGTCTTACAGGGGGATCAATGAGCAGTTCTTC. The chain couples TRBV30 to TRBJ2-1, with TRBD1 matching 8 bases. The germline V gene has CDR1 GTSNPN and CDR2 SVGIG (reference sequence). CDR3 length: 17 residues. The ends lost 1 base at V and 6 bases at J; junction bases unmatched: 14.

This chain uses TRBV5-1 with TRBJ2-1; 9 bases are shared with TRBD1. Germline V gene sequence: CDR1 SGHRS, CDR2 YFSETQ. This CDR3 has 16 residues. V gave up 4 bases and J gave up 3 bases; unmatched junction bases: 8. This CDR3 reads CASSQTLTGGYNEQFF. The CDR3 nucleotides read TGCGCCAGCAGCCAAACGTTGACAGGGGGCTACAATGAGCAGTTCTTC. The variable domain in full, with the rest retrieved from reference TRBV5-1 and TRBJ2-1, is KAGVTQTPRYLIKTRGQQVTLSCSPISGHRSVSWYQQTPGQGLQFLFEYFSETQRNKGNFPGRFSGRQFSNSRSEMNVSTLELGDSALYLCASSQTLTGGYNEQFFGPGTRLTVL.

The chain is built from TRBV25-1 and TRBJ1-1, with D tentatively TRBD1 (5 bases). V was clipped by 2 bases and J by 10 bases, with 11 bases between them. Germline assignment: CDR1 MGHDK and CDR2 SYGVNS. CDR3 length: 12 amino acids. The CDR3 loop is CASSEGARGAFF. CDR3 bases: TGTGCCAGCAGTGAAGGGGCGCGGGGAGCTTTCTTT.

The chain is built from TRBV7-9 and TRBJ2-7; D unclear. CDR1 is SEHNR, CDR2 FQNEAQ, per germline (reference sequence). V was cut by 3 bases and J by 0 bases, with 6 bases left in between. The CDR3 totals 13 residues. CDR3 amino acids: CASSLTASYEQYF. The CDR3 nucleotides are TGTGCCAGCAGCTTGACGGCCTCCTACGAGCAGTACTTC.

The chain carries TRBV29-1 and TRBJ2-7, with D perhaps matching TRBD1 (6 bases). Germline assignment: CDR1 SQVTM and CDR2 ANQGSEA. The CDR3 length is 16 residues. V was trimmed by 2 bases and J by 2 bases, leaving 19 bases between them. CDR3 in amino acids: CSVEMPGENFAYEQYF. The CDR3 DNA reads TGCAGCGTTGAAATGCCAGGGGAGAATTTTGCCTACGAGCAGTACTTC.

The genes are TRBV5-4 and TRBJ2-5; 7 bases line up with TRBD1. From germline, CDR1 is SGHNT and CDR2 YYREEE (reference sequence). Trimming at V came to 0 bases and at J to 9 bases, leaving 5 bases not matched to a gene. The CDR3 sequence is 13 residues long. The CDR3 protein is CASSLGGQGAQYF. As DNA, the CDR3 is TGTGCCAGCAGCTTGGGGGGCCAGGGGGCCCAGTACTTC.

The V gene is TRBV5-6, the J gene TRBJ2-5; 11 nucleotides match TRBD2. This CDR3 contains 14 residues. V lost 4 bases, J lost 4 bases, and 3 bases stayed unmatched. The germline V gene has CDR1 SGHDT and CDR2 YYEEEE. For the CDR3, the DNA is TGTGCCAGCAGCCGCGGGACTAGCGGAGAGACCCAGTACTTC. Residues: CASSRGTSGETQYF.

J is TRBJ2-5 and V is TRBV7-8; D might be TRBD1 (5 bases). The CDR3 has 17 amino acids. V lost 1 base, J lost 5 bases, and 20 bases lay in between. Germline CDR1 and CDR2: SGHVS and FQNEAQ. The CDR3 loop is CASSLGFPRGTPETQYF. The CDR3 bases are TGTGCCAGCAGCTTAGGTTTCCCAAGGGGTACCCCGGAGACCCAGTACTTC. The whole variable domain, filled in from reference TRBV7-8 and TRBJ2-5, reads GAGVSQSPRYKVAKRGQDVALRCDPISGHVSLFWYQQALGQGPEFLTYFQNEAQLDKSGLPSDRFFAERPEGSVSTLKIQRTQQEDSAVYLCASSLGFPRGTPETQYFGPGTRLLVL.

V usage is TRBV11-1 and J usage is TRBJ2-4, with 10 bases identical to TRBD1. The V segment lost 5 bases and the J segment 3 bases; nucleotides outside the gene matches: 13. The germline V gene has CDR1 SGHAT and CDR2 FQDESV (reference sequence). This CDR3 comprises 18 residues. CDR3 in amino acids: CASSESRTGGYGKNIQYF. CDR3 nucleotide sequence: TGTGCCAGCAGCGAATCTAGGACAGGGGGATATGGCAAAAACATTCAGTACTTC.

The J gene is TRBJ1-5, the V gene TRBV15; D unresolved. V was trimmed by 4 bases and J by 4 bases, leaving 5 bases between them. The CDR3 extends over 12 amino acids. CDR1 and CDR2 from the germline V gene are LNHNV and YYDKDF (reference sequence). The CDR3 DNA follows: TGTGCCACCAGCATTAAAAATCAGCCCCAGCATTTT. Protein sequence: CATSIKNQPQHF.

The rearrangement uses TRBV2 and TRBJ1-2; D is undetermined. The V gene lost 3 bases and the J gene lost 8 bases, with 7 bases spanning the gap. The CDR3 covers 11 residues. Per the germline V gene, CDR1 is SNHLY and CDR2 is FYNNEI. The CDR3 sequence is CASSDVGGYTF. The CDR3 nucleotides are TGTGCCAGCAGTGATGTCGGAGGCTACACCTTC.

This chain joins TRBV28 and TRBJ1-4, with 10 nucleotides matching TRBD1. The CDR3 is made up of 18 amino acids. The V segment lost 3 bases and the J segment 8 bases; nucleotides outside the gene matches: 15. Germline V CDR1 and CDR2: MDHEN, SYDVKM. The CDR3 protein is CASSLSDRGKGFGEKLFF. The DNA for the CDR3 is TGTGCCAGCAGTTTGTCGGACAGGGGGAAGGGATTCGGAGAAAAACTGTTTTTT.

This clone has only one observation. The CDR3 nucleotides are TGTGCCAGCAGTTTTGAGACAGGGATGTATGGCTACACCTTC. The encoded protein is CASSFETGMYGYTF. The chain uses TRBV6-5 and TRBJ1-2; 7 bases line up with TRBD1. CDR3 length equals 14 residues. Germline CDR1 is MNHEY and CDR2 is SVGAGI. The J segment lost 5 bases and the V segment lost 4 bases, leaving 7 bases of the junction unmatched.

The chain carries TRBV30 and TRBJ1-2; 7 nucleotides agree with TRBD1. CDR1 is GTSNPN and CDR2 is SVGIG in the germline V gene (reference sequence). V shed 3 bases, J shed 1 base, and the junction held 14 bases outside the gene matches. This CDR3 spans 17 amino acids. The CDR3 region is CAWREQPRDRFNYGYTF. The CDR3, as DNA: TGTGCCTGGAGGGAACAACCCCGGGACAGATTTAACTATGGCTACACCTTC.

This rearrangement joins TRBV5-1 to TRBJ1-2; D possibly corresponds to TRBD1 (5 bases). Trimming took 7 bases from V and 7 from J, leaving 20 bases between them. The CDR3 is 14 residues long. Germline values: CDR1 SGHRS, CDR2 YFSETQ. CDR3 DNA sequence: TGCGCCAGCTTTGACACGGCGGGGGGTCTTGGCTACACCTTC. This encodes CASFDTAGGLGYTF. Variable domain in full (rest from reference TRBV5-1 and TRBJ1-2): KAGVTQTPRYLIKTRGQQVTLSCSPISGHRSVSWYQQTPGQGLQFLFEYFSETQRNKGNFPGRFSGRQFSNSRSEMNVSTLELGDSALYLCASFDTAGGLGYTFGSGTRLTVV.

The rearrangement uses TRBV4-1 and TRBJ2-2, with D maybe TRBD1 (7 bases). Between the trimmed V and J ends, which lost 8 bases and 5 bases, there was a span of 18 bases. This CDR3 is built from 15 residues. Germline CDR1 and CDR2: MGHRA and YSYEKL. The CDR3 loop is CASGRGQGETGELFF. CDR3 nucleotide sequence: TGCGCCAGCGGCCGGGGGCAGGGGGAAACCGGGGAGCTGTTTTTT.

The V gene is TRBV30, the J gene TRBJ2-1; 12 bases align to TRBD2. J lost 4 bases, V lost 6 bases, and 4 bases had no gene match. Germline CDR1 reads GTSNPN; CDR2 reads SVGIG (reference sequence). The CDR3 is 14 residues long. The CDR3, as DNA: TGTGCCTGCTCTAGCGGGGGGGCATACAATGAGCAGTTCTTC. Protein sequence: CACSSGGAYNEQFF.

The chain combines TRBV21-1 with TRBJ1-4; TRBD1 is the table's D call and was not checked against the DNA. TRBV21-1 constitutes a pseudogene. The CDR3 loop spans 16 amino acids. This CDR3 is CASRDDWTVWDEKLFF. The DNA of the CDR3 is TGTGCCAGCCGGGATGATTGGACAGTTTGGGATGAAAAACTGTTTTTT.

V usage is TRBV7-2 and J usage is TRBJ2-3, with a weak D call TRBD2 (6 bases). This CDR3 has 17 amino acids. Trimming removed 1 base from V and 0 bases from J, with 14 bases in between. CDR1 is SGHTA, CDR2 FQGNSA, per germline. The CDR3: CASSLVASATSTDTQYF. CDR3 in DNA: TGTGCCAGCAGCTTAGTGGCTAGCGCCACTAGCACAGATACGCAGTATTTT.

V usage is TRBV7-2 and J usage is TRBJ2-3; TRBD2 might be the D (6 bases). Trimming shortened V by 5 bases and J by 0 bases, and 18 bases separated the two germline ends. CDR1 and CDR2 from the germline V gene are SGHTA and FQGNSA. CDR3 size: 17 residues. CDR3 in DNA: TGTGCCAGCAGCCCACCGGGCGGCGGGGCTAGCACAGATACGCAGTATTTT. It codes for CASSPPGGGASTDTQYF.

The chain has TRBV7-9 and TRBJ2-5; D gene unclear. CDR1 and CDR2 from the germline V gene are SEHNR and FQNEAQ (reference sequence). This CDR3 comprises 12 residues. V dropped 3 bases and J dropped 5 bases, with 7 bases sitting between them. The CDR3, as DNA: TGTGCCAGCAGCTTGGGATCTGAGACCCAGTACTTC. Translating gives CASSLGSETQYF.

The genes are TRBV5-1 and TRBJ2-5, with D perhaps TRBD2 (6 bases). Trimming took 4 bases from V and 1 from J, leaving 11 bases between them. CDR1 is SGHRS and CDR2 is YFSETQ in the germline V gene. This CDR3 has 14 amino acids. The CDR3 loop is CASSLRDSQETQYF. As DNA, the CDR3 is TGCGCCAGCAGCCTCCGGGACTCCCAAGAGACCCAGTACTTC.

This sequence joins TRBV9 and TRBJ2-5, with TRBD2 identical over 8 bases. This CDR3 is built from 15 residues. With 4 bases clipped from V and 5 bases from J, the junction kept 10 bases outside the gene matches. Germline V gene sequence: CDR1 SGDLS, CDR2 YYNGEE. Here the CDR3 reads CASSLTGTSAETQYF. CDR3 nucleotides: TGTGCCAGCAGCCTAACCGGGACTAGTGCTGAGACCCAGTACTTC.

This chain connects TRBV27 to TRBJ2-2; 9 bases match TRBD2. The CDR3 extends over 16 amino acids. Germline CDR1 reads MNHEY; CDR2 reads SMNVEV (reference sequence). V lost 4 bases to trimming and J lost 4 bases; unmatched junction nucleotides: 7. The CDR3 here is CASSSRQREVTGELFF. The DNA for the CDR3 is TGTGCCAGCAGTTCCAGGCAGCGGGAGGTCACCGGGGAGCTGTTTTTT.

The CDR3 region has the DNA TGTGCCACCAGCAGAGACACCAGGGCCTCCGGGGAGCTGTTTTTT. Amino acid sequence: CATSRDTRASGELFF. The V and J genes are TRBV15 and TRBJ2-2; D possibly corresponds to TRBD1 (5 bases). CDR3 size: 15 residues. CDR1 is LNHNV, CDR2 YYDKDF, per germline (reference sequence). V lost 0 bases, J lost 6 bases, and 11 bases lay in between. The whole variable domain, filled in from reference TRBV15 and TRBJ2-2, reads DAMVIQNPRYQVTQFGKPVTLSCSQTLNHNVMYWYQQKSSQAPKLLFHYYDKDFNNEADTPDNFQSRRPNTSFCFLDIRSPGLGDTAMYLCATSRDTRASGELFFGEGSRLTVL.

The chain has TRBV5-1 and TRBJ2-1; D not certain. Per germline, CDR1 SGHRS and CDR2 YFSETQ. The CDR3 has 13 residues. V shed 5 bases and J shed 11 bases, with 17 bases lying between them. The CDR3 DNA follows: TGCGCCAGCAGAGAGGACGCCCCGACAAAGCAGTTCTTC. Amino acid sequence: CASREDAPTKQFF.

To note about this clone: Other DNA sequences in this sample translate to the same CDR3. This rearrangement joins TRBV18 to TRBJ1-1; 9 nucleotides agree with TRBD1. The CDR3 runs 15 residues. Unmatched junction bases numbered 3, after V lost 3 bases and J lost 1 base. Germline V lookup: CDR1 KGHSH, CDR2 LQKENI. The CDR3 sequence: CASSPPGQGNTEAFF. In DNA, the CDR3 is TGTGCCAGCTCACCTCCGGGACAGGGGAACACTGAAGCTTTCTTT.